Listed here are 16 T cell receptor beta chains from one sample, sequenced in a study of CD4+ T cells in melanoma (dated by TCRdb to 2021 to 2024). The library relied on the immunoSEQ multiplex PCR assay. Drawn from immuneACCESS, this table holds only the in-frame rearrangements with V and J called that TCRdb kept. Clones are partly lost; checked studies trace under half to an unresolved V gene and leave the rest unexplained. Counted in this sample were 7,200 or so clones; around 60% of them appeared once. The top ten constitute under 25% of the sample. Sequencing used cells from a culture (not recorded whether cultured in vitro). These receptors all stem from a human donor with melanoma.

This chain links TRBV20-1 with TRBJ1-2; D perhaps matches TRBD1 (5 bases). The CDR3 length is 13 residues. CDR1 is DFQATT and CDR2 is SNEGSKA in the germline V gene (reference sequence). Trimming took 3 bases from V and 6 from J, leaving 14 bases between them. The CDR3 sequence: CSASWQGANGYTF. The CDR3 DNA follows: TGCAGTGCTAGTTGGCAGGGCGCAAATGGCTACACCTTC.

The CDR3 sequence: CASSSNPSGVNEQFF. The CDR3 DNA reads as TGTGCCAGCAGTTCCAACCCCTCCGGGGTTAATGAGCAGTTCTTC. V and J are TRBV6-5 and TRBJ2-1; perhaps TRBD2 as D (5 bases). The germline V and J ends were trimmed by 4 bases and 7 bases, with 17 bases remaining between them. Germline values: CDR1 MNHEY, CDR2 SVGAGI. This CDR3 has 15 residues.

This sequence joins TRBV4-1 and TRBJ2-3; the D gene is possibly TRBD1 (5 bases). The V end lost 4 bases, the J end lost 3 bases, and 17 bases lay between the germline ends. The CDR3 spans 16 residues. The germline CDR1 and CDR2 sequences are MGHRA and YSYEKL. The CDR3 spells CASSRPLRGRTDTQYF. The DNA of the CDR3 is TGCGCCAGCAGCCGACCCTTAAGGGGTAGGACAGATACGCAGTATTTT.

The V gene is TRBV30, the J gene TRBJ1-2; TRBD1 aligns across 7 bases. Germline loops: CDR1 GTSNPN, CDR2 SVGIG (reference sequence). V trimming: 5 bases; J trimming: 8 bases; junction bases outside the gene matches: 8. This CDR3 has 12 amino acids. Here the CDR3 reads CAWGTASGGYTF. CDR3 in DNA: TGTGCCTGGGGGACAGCGTCCGGGGGCTACACCTTC.

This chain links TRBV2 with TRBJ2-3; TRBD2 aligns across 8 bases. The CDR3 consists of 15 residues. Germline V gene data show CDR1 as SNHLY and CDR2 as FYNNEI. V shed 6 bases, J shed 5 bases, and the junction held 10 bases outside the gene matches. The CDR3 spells CASRAQRGMGDTQYF. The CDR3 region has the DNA TGTGCCAGCAGGGCCCAGCGGGGGATGGGAGATACGCAGTATTTT.

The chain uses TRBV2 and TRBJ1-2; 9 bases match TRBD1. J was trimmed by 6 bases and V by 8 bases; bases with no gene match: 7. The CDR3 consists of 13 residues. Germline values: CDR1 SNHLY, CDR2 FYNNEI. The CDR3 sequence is CASWGDRVDGYTF. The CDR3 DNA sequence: TGTGCCAGCTGGGGGGACAGGGTAGATGGCTACACCTTC.

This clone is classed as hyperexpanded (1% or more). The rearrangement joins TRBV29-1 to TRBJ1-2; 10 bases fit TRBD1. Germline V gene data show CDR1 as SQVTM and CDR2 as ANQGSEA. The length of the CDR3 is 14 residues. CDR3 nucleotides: TGCGCCAGCATGGAAGGACAGGGGGATAATGGCTACACCTTC. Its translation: CASMEGQGDNGYTF. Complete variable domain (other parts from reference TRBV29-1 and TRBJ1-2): SAVISQKPSRDICQRGTSLTIQCQVDSQVTMMFWYRQQPGQSLTLIATANQGSEATYESGFVIDKFPISRPNLTFSTLTVSNMSPEDSSIYLCASMEGQGDNGYTFGSGTRLTVV.

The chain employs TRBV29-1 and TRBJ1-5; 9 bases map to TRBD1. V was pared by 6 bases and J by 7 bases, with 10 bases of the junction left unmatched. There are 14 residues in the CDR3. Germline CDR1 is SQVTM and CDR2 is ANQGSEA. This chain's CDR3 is CSVASGTGKQPQHF. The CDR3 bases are TGCAGCGTGGCTTCCGGGACAGGGAAACAGCCCCAGCATTTT. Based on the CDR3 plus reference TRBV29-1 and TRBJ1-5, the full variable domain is SAVISQKPSRDICQRGTSLTIQCQVDSQVTMMFWYRQQPGQSLTLIATANQGSEATYESGFVIDKFPISRPNLTFSTLTVSNMSPEDSSIYLCSVASGTGKQPQHFGDGTRLSIL.

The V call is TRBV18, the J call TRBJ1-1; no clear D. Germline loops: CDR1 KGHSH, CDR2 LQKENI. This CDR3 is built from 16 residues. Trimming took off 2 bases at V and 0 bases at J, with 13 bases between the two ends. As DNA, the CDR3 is TGTGCCAGCTCACCAAGGGCCCGTTTGATGAACACTGAAGCTTTCTTT. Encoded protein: CASSPRARLMNTEAFF. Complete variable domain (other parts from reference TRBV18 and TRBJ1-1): NAGVMQNPRHLVRRRGQEARLRCSPMKGHSHVYWYRQLPEEGLKFMVYLQKENIIDESGMPKERFSAEFPKEGPSILRIQQVVRGDSAAYFCASSPRARLMNTEAFFGQGTRLTVV.

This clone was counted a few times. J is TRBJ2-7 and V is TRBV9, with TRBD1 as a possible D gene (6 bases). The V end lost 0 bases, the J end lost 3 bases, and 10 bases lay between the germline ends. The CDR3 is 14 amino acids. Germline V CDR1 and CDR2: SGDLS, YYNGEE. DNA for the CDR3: TGTGCCAGCAGCGTAGAGCCAGGGGTCTACGAGCAGTACTTC. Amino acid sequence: CASSVEPGVYEQYF.

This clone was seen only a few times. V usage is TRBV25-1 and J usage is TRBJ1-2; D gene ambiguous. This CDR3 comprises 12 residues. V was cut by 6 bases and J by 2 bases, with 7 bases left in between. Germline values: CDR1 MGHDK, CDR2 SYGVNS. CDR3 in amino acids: CASRLDNYGYTF. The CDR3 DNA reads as TGTGCCAGCAGACTTGACAACTATGGCTACACCTTC.

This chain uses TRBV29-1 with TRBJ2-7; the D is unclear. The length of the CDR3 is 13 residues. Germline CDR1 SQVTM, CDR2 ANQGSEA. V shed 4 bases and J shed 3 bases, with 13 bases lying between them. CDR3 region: CSVADAKLYEQYF. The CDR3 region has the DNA TGCAGCGTTGCCGACGCAAAACTCTACGAGCAGTACTTC.

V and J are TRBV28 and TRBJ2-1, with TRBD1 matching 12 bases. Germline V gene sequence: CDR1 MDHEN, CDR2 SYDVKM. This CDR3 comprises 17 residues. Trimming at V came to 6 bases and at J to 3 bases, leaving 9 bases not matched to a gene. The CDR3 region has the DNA TGTGCCAGCAGGCCTCCGGGACAGGGGGCTGGCTACAATGAGCAGTTCTTC. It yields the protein CASRPPGQGAGYNEQFF.

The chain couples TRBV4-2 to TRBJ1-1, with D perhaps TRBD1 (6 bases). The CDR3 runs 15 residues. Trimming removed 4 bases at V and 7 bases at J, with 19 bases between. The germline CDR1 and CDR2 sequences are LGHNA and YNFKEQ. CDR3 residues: CASSRGQRGESEAFF. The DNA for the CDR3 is TGTGCCAGCAGCCGAGGACAGCGGGGGGAGAGTGAAGCTTTCTTT.

The CDR3 protein is CASNDPSSYNEQFF. The CDR3 bases are TGTGCCAGCAACGACCCAAGCTCCTACAATGAGCAGTTCTTC. J is TRBJ2-1 and V is TRBV9; D gene ambiguous. The CDR3 extends over 14 amino acids. Germline loops: CDR1 SGDLS, CDR2 YYNGEE. Trimming pared 6 bases from V and 0 bases from J, leaving 10 bases between.

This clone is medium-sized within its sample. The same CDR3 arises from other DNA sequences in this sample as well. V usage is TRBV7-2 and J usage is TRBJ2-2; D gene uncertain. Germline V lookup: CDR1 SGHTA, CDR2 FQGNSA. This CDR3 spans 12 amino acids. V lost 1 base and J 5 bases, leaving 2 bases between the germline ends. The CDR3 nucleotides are TGTGCCAGCAGCTTAGAGACCGGGGAGCTGTTTTTT. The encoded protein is CASSLETGELFF.